The rows below give T cell receptor beta chains drawn from one sample of a study of CD8+CD57+ T cells in acquired aplastic anemia. TCRdb ran MiXCR on the reads and lists one entry per CDR3 protein. The table has roughly 280,000 distinct CDR3 sequences, around three fifths seen once. Source material: sorted CD4+, CD8+, or CD8+CD57+ T cells (not recorded which) from PBMCs. The receptors stem from a human donor with aplastic anemia. CDR3s include the opening cysteine and the closing phenylalanine or tryptophan. The D gene is left open where the match is weak. Clone sizes are given selectively: once, few, many, or a class where the clone is expanded.

CDR3aa	CDR3nt	v_gene	j_gene	d_gene	abundance
CASSVGLDPAYEQYF	TGTGCCAGCAGCGTAGGGTTAGATCCGGCCTACGAGCAGTACTTC	TRBV9	TRBJ2-7	NA	NA
CASRHSGTGGTEAFF	TGTGCCAGCCGTCATTCCGGGACAGGGGGGACTGAAGCTTTCTTT	TRBV6-9	TRBJ1-1	TRBD1	few
CSARDRGQGYGYTF	TGCAGTGCTAGAGATCGGGGGCAGGGCTATGGCTACACCTTC	TRBV20-1	TRBJ1-2	NA	NA
CASSVEGTSSGETQYF	TGTGCCAGCAGCGTAGAAGGGACTAGCTCCGGAGAGACCCAGTACTTC	TRBV9	TRBJ2-5	TRBD2	NA
CASSLKDSRDHHSPLHF	TGTGCCAGTTCCTTAAAGGACAGCCGCGATCACCATTCACCCCTCCACTTT	TRBV2	TRBJ1-6	NA	NA
CSARDSSGINEQFF	TGCAGTGCTAGAGATAGTAGCGGGATAAACGAGCAGTTCTTC	TRBV20-1	TRBJ2-1	TRBD2	NA
CASSPSDRDNEKLFF	TGTGCCAGCAGCCCCTCTGACCGCGATAATGAAAAACTGTTTTTT	TRBV7-2	TRBJ1-4	NA	few
CSVPLNTGELFF	TGCAGCGTACCCTTGAACACCGGGGAGCTGTTTTTT	TRBV29-1	TRBJ2-2	NA	NA
CASSQVLRAGYTF	TGTGCCAGCAGCCAAGTTCTCCGAGCAGGCTACACCTTC	TRBV4-2	TRBJ1-2	NA	once
CAISESSTAVQPQHF	TGTGCCATCAGTGAGTCGTCGACAGCGGTTCAGCCCCAGCATTTT	TRBV10-3	TRBJ1-5	NA	once
CASSFNGGAYNEQFF	TGTGCCAGCAGCTTCAACGGGGGGGCCTACAATGAGCAGTTCTTC	TRBV7-3	TRBJ2-1	TRBD2	NA
CASSYRLGAYEQYF	TGTGCCAGCAGCTACCGACTAGGAGCCTACGAGCAGTACTTC	TRBV7-2	TRBJ2-7	NA	few
CSARDRGEQYF	TGCAGTGCTCGGGACAGGGGCGAGCAGTACTTC	TRBV20-1	TRBJ2-7	TRBD1	few
CATSRDPSGGYNEQFF	TGTGCCACCAGCAGAGACCCCAGCGGGGGTTACAATGAGCAGTTCTTC	TRBV15	TRBJ2-1	TRBD2	many
CASSIEFRPLFNQPQHF	TGTGCCAGTAGTATAGAGTTTAGGCCCCTATTCAATCAGCCCCAGCATTTT	TRBV19	TRBJ1-5	NA	NA
CASSYWRGNYGYTF	TGTGCCAGCAGTTACTGGCGGGGGAACTATGGCTACACCTTC	TRBV6-6	TRBJ1-2	NA	NA
CASSRLAGGMETQYF	TGTGCCAGCAGCCGACTAGCGGGAGGGATGGAGACCCAGTACTTC	TRBV7-2	TRBJ2-5	TRBD2	NA